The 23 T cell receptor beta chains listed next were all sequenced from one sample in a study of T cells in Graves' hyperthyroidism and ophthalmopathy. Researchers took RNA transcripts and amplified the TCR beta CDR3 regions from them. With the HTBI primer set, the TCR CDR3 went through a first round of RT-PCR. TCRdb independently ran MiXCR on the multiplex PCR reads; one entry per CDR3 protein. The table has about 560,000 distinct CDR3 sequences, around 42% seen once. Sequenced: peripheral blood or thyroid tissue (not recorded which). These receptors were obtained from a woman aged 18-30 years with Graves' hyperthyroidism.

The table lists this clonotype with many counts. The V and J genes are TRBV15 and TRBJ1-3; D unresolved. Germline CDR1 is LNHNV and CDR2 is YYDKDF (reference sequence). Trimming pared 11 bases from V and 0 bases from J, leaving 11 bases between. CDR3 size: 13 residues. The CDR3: CASPRASGNTIYF. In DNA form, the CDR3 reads TGTGCCTCACCGAGGGCCTCTGGAAACACCATATATTTT. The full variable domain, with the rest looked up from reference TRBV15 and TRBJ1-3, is DAMVIQNPRYQVTQFGKPVTLSCSQTLNHNVMYWYQQKSSQAPKLLFHYYDKDFNNEADTPDNFQSRRPNTSFCFLDIRSPGLGDTAMYLCASPRASGNTIYFGEGSWLTVV.

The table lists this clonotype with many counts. The CDR3 reads CSAQWGQETQYF. The CDR3, as DNA: TGCAGTGCGCAGTGGGGGCAGGAGACCCAGTACTTC. The V gene is TRBV20-1, the J gene TRBJ2-5, with a possible D match to TRBD1 (6 bases). The CDR3 is made up of 12 amino acids. V was clipped by 6 bases and J by 5 bases, with 13 bases between them. Germline values: CDR1 DFQATT, CDR2 SNEGSKA (reference sequence).

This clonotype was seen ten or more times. As DNA, the CDR3 is TGTGCCATGGGACAGGGCGCATACTATGGCTACACCTTC. Its translation: CAMGQGAYYGYTF. The chain employs TRBV2 and TRBJ1-2; TRBD1 matches 9 bases. The CDR3 covers 13 residues. The V gene end was trimmed by 10 bases and the J gene end by 3 bases; junction bases not matched to a gene: 6. Germline-derived CDR1 and CDR2 are SNHLY and FYNNEI.

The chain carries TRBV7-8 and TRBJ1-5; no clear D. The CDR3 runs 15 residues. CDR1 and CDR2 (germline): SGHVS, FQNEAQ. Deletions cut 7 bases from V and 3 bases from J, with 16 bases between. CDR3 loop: CASIRRSPNNQPQHF. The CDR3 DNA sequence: TGTGCCAGCATCAGAAGGAGTCCGAACAATCAGCCCCAGCATTTT.

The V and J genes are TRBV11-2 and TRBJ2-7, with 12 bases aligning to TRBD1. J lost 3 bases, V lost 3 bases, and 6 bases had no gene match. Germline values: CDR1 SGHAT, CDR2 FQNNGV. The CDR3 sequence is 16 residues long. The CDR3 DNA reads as TGTGCCAGCAGCTTCTGGGGACAGGGGGCAGGCTACGAGCAGTACTTC. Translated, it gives CASSFWGQGAGYEQYF.

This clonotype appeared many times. DNA of the CDR3: TGCAGCTTTAGGGCAAGCAGGCACACTATGCGGGGCTACACCTTC. Amino acid sequence: CSFRASRHTMRGYTF. This sequence joins TRBV29-1 and TRBJ1-2; D unresolved. Germline V lookup: CDR1 SQVTM, CDR2 ANQGSEA. CDR3 length: 15 amino acids. V lost 8 bases and J 8 bases, leaving 27 bases between the germline ends. The full variable domain, with the rest looked up from reference TRBV29-1 and TRBJ1-2, is SAVISQKPSRDICQRGTSLTIQCQVDSQVTMMFWYRQQPGQSLTLIATANQGSEATYESGFVIDKFPISRPNLTFSTLTVSNMSPEDSSIYLCSFRASRHTMRGYTFGSGTRLTVV.

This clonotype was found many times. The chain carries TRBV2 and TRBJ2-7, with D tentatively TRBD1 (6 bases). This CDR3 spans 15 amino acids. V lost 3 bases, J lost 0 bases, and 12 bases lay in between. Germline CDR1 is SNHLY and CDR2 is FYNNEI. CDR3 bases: TGTGCCAGCAGTGACCCCCGGGACAACTCCTACGAGCAGTACTTC. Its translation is CASSDPRDNSYEQYF.

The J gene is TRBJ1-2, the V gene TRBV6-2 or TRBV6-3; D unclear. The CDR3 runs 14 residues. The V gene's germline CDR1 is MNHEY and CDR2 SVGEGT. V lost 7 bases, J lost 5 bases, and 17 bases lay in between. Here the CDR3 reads CASTTSSGHYGYTF. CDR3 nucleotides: TGTGCCAGCACCACCTCGTCCGGGCATTATGGCTACACCTTC.

Here the CDR3 reads CASSPIPGQTYEQYF. DNA of the CDR3: TGTGCCAGCAGCCCGATCCCGGGACAAACCTACGAGCAGTACTTC. V is TRBV7-9 and J is TRBJ2-7, with a weak D call TRBD1 (6 bases). Germline-derived CDR1 and CDR2 are SEHNR and FQNEAQ (reference sequence). V was cut by 5 bases and J by 2 bases, with 16 bases left in between. This CDR3 spans 15 amino acids.

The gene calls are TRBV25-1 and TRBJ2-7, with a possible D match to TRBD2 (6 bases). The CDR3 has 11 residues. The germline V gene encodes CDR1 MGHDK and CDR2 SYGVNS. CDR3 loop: CATGLPYEQYF. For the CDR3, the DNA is TGTGCTACGGGACTCCCCTACGAGCAGTACTTC.

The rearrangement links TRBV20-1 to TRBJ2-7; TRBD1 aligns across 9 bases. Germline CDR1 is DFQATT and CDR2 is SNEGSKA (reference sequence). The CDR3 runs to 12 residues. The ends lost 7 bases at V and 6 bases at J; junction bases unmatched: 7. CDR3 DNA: TGCAGTGTTAGGGGGGACAGGGCCGAGCAGTACTTC. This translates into CSVRGDRAEQYF.

The CDR3 protein is CSVEAAGGTDTQYF. CDR3 sequence (DNA): TGCAGCGTTGAAGCCGCGGGAGGCACAGATACGCAGTATTTT. V usage is TRBV29-1 and J usage is TRBJ2-3; 7 bases line up with TRBD2. With V trimmed by 1 base and J by 1 base, 2 bases remained unmatched. CDR1 and CDR2 from the germline V gene are SQVTM and ANQGSEA. The CDR3 is 14 residues long.

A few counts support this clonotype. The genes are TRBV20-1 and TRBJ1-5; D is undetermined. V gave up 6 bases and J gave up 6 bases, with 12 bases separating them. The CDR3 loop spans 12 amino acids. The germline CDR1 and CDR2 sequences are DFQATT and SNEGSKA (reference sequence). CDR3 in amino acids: CSAGGRSQPQHF. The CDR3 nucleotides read TGCAGTGCGGGTGGCAGGAGTCAGCCCCAGCATTTT.

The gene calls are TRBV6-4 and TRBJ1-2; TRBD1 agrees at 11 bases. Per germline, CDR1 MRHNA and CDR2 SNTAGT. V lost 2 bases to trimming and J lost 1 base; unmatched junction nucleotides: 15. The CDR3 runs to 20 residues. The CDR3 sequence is CASSDPRTGGYPYLNYGYTF. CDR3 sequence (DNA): TGTGCCAGCAGTGACCCCCGGACAGGGGGCTACCCTTACCTTAACTATGGCTACACCTTC.

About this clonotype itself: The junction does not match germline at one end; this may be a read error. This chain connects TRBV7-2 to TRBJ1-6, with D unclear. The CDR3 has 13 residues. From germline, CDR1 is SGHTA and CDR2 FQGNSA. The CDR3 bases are TGTGCCAACAGCTTACTACCTAATTCACCCCCCCACTTT. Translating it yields CANSLLPNSPPHF. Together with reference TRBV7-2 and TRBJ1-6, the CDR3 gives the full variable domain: GAGVSQSPSNKVTEKGKDVELRCDPISGHTALYWYRQSLGQGLEFLIYFQGNSAPDKSGLPSDRFSAERTGGSVSTLTIQRTQQEDSAVYLCANSLLPNSPPHFGNGTRLTVT.

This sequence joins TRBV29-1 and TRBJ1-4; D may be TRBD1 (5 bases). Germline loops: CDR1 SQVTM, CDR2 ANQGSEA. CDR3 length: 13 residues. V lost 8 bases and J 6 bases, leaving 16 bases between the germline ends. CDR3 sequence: CSHPGQGDEKLFF. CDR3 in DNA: TGCAGCCATCCGGGGCAGGGTGATGAAAAACTGTTTTTT.

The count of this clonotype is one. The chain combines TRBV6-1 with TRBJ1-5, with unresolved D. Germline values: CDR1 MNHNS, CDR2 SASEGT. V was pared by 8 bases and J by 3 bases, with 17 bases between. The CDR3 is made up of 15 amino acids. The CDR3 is CASRPSGSLNQPQHF. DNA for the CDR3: TGTGCCAGCCGCCCTTCGGGCAGCCTCAATCAGCCCCAGCATTTT.

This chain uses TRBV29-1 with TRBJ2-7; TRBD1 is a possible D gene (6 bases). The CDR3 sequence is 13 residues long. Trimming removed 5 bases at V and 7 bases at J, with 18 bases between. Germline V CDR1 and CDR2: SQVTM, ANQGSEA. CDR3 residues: CSVRLGAYNEQYF. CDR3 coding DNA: TGCAGCGTTCGGCTGGGGGCCTACAATGAGCAGTACTTC.

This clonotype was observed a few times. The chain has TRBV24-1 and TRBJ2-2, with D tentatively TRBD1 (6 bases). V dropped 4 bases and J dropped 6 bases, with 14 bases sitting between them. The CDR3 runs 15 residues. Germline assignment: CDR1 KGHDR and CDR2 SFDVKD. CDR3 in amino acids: CATSDPNRVPGELFF. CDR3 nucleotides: TGTGCCACCAGTGACCCAAACAGGGTACCCGGGGAGCTGTTTTTT.

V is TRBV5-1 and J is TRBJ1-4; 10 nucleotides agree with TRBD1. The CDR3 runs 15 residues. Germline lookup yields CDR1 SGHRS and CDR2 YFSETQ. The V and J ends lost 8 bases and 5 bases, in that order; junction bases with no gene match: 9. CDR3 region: CASRNAGQGNEKLFF. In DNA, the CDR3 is TGCGCCAGTAGGAATGCGGGACAGGGGAATGAAAAACTGTTTTTT.

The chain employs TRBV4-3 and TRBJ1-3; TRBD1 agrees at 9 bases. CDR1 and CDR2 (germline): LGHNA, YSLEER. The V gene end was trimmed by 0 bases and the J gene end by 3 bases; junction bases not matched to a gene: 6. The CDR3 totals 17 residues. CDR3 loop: CASSQEQGATGGNTIYF. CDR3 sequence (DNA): TGCGCCAGCAGCCAAGAACAGGGGGCTACGGGTGGAAACACCATATATTTT.

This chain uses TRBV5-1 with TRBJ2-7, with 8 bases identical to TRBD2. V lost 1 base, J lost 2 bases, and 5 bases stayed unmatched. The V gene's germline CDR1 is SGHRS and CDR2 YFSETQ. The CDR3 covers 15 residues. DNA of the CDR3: TGCGCCAGCAGCTTGATCGGGAGGGGAACCTACGAGCAGTACTTC. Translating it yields CASSLIGRGTYEQYF.

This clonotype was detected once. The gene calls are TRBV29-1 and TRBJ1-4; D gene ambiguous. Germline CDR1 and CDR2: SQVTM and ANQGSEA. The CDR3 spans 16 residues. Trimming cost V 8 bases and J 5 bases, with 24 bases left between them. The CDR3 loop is CSRVGGPSARNEKLFF. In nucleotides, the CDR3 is TGCAGCCGGGTTGGAGGACCCTCGGCTCGGAATGAAAAACTGTTTTTT.